This is a list of T cell receptor beta chains from one sample in a study of a mutant IDH1 vaccine in newly diagnosed glioma. Their recognized antigens are unknown. Sequenced by immunoSEQ multiplex PCR; TCRdb stores in-frame clones only, minus some. The table records under 150,000 clones, 85% to 90% of them present only once. The sequencing here drew on PBMCs, taken from a glioma patient whose treatment included an IDH1 peptide vaccine. These receptors were collected from a woman aged 45 to 65 with glioma. CDR3s include the opening cysteine and the closing phenylalanine or tryptophan. D genes are given only for firm matches. Clone size, where shown, is once, few, many, or a class for clones that have expanded.

once	TRBV7-9	.	TRBJ2-1	TGTGCCAGCAGCTTAGGGACTTCGAGGTACAATGAGCAGTTCTTC	CASSLGTSRYNEQFF
.	TRBV1	.	TRBJ2-4	TGCACCAGCAGCCAAGATAGGAGAGACGGGGGAGGCTTC	CTSSQDRRDGGGF
.	TRBV18	TRBD2	TRBJ2-2	TGTGCCAGCTCACCCTATAGCGGGAGTACCGTCGGGGAGCTGTTTTTT	CASSPYSGSTVGELFF
few	TRBV9	.	TRBJ2-7	TGTGCCAGCAGCGTACAGGCAACCTCCTACGAGCAGTACTTC	CASSVQATSYEQYF
.	TRBV16	TRBD1	TRBJ1-4	TGTGCCAGCAGCCAATCGAAGGGGGCCTTTAATGAAAAACTGTTTTTT	CASSQSKGAFNEKLFF
.	TRBV10-3	.	TRBJ2-2	TGTGCCATCAGTGACAGGGTCACCGGGGAGCTGTTTTTT	CAISDRVTGELFF
once	TRBV5-5	.	TRBJ2-3	TGTGCCAGCAGCTTGTCCCCATGGCCTAGCGCTAGCACAGATACGCAGTATTTT	CASSLSPWPSASTDTQYF
.	TRBV29-1	TRBD2	TRBJ2-1	TGCAGCGTTGGGGCTAGCGGGAGACGTTACAATGAGCAGTTCTTC	CSVGASGRRYNEQFF
.	TRBV10-3	.	TRBJ2-1	TGTGCCATCAGTGGCACCGGGAGCTCCTCCTACAATGAGCAGTTCTTC	CAISGTGSSSYNEQFF
.	TRBV6-5	.	TRBJ2-1	TGTGCCAGCAGTTACAAAGCGGCCACTTCCTACAATGAGCAGTTCTTC	CASSYKAATSYNEQFF
.	TRBV4-1	.	TRBJ1-6	TGCGCCAGCAGCCCCCTGGGGAGGGCTTCACCCCTCCACTTT	CASSPLGRASPLHF
.	TRBV7-8	.	TRBJ1-1	TGTGCCAGCAGCTTAGGCCGGGGCCGGACTGAAGCTTTCTTT	CASSLGRGRTEAFF
.	TRBV6-5	TRBD2	TRBJ2-7	TGTGCCAGCAGTTCCCTTAGCGGGAGTCCCCCCTACGAGCAGTACTTC	CASSSLSGSPPYEQYF